The T cell receptor (beta chain) described here comes from a study of cytomegalovirus exposure and HLA in healthy donors. The study, taken as a whole, reports: A later analysis linked a missense variant in DCLRE1C to the trimming of TCR beta V and J genes. The productive fraction for most TCR beta V segments was about 90% or about 30% in an earlier analysis. The likely explanation for a cluster of highly shared sequence variants was sequencing artifact. V segments that were indistinguishable, TRBV6-2 and TRBV6-3 among them, were omitted from analysis.

Primers for the PCR totalled 60 Vbeta and 13 Jbeta. Profiling relied on immunoSEQ multiplex PCR, and the TCRdb table lists in-frame clones only, not all of them. The sample records about 180,000 clones, over 80% being singletons. This CDR3 region has 16 residues. V shed 8 bases, J shed 6 bases, and the junction held 17 bases outside the gene matches. Germline V CDR1 and CDR2: MDHEN, SYDVKM. This clone came up a few times. The antigen remains unidentified. The sequencing sample was made of PBMCs. The chain employs TRBV28 and TRBJ1-2, with 8 bases lining up with TRBD1. The TCR sequence derives from a man in his forties in good health and CMV-seronegative. The CDR3: CASYPPLGTGNDGYTF. CDR3 DNA sequence: TGTGCCAGCTACCCCCCCCTCGGGACAGGAAATGATGGCTACACCTTC.